This T cell receptor beta chain comes out of a study of blood T cell repertoires in COVID-19. Overall study: PBMCs, B-cell-depleted T cells, or T cells were the source of the cDNA or gDNA that made up the material.

CDR3 length equals 16 residues. The V gene end was trimmed by 0 bases and the J gene end by 7 bases; junction bases not matched to a gene: 6. CDR1 LGHNA and CDR2 YNFKEQ come from the germline V gene. Profiling relied on immunoSEQ multiplex PCR, and the TCRdb table lists in-frame clones only, not all of them. This sample has some 210,000 clones, with about 83% found just once. The sample consisted of peripheral blood. The chain employs TRBV4-2 and TRBJ1-3, with 10 nucleotides matching TRBD1. The sequence derives from a man in his forties or fifties with active or convalescent COVID-19. For the CDR3, the DNA is TGTGCCAGCAGCCAAGAAGACAGGGGGCCGCGGAACACCATATATTTT. Translating it yields CASSQEDRGPRNTIYF.